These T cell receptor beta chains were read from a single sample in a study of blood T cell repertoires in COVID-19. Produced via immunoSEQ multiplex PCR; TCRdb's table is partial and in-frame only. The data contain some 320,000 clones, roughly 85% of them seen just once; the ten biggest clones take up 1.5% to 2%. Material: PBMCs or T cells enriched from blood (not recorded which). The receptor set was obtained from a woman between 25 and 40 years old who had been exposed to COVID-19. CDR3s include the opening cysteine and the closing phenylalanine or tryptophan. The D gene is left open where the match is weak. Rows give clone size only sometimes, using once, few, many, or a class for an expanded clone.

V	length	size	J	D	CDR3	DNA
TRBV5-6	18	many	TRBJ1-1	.	CASSLPYVGAGIWTEAFF	TGTGCCAGCAGCTTGCCTTATGTGGGGGCAGGGATTTGGACTGAAGCTTTCTTT
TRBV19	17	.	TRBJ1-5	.	CASTRVGGLDSNQPQHF	TGTGCCAGTACCCGGGTGGGAGGGCTAGATAGCAATCAGCCCCAGCATTTT
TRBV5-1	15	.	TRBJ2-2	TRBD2	CASSLDARGTGELFF	TGCGCCAGCAGCTTGGATGCGCGGGGGACCGGGGAGCTGTTTTTT
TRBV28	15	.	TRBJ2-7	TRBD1	CASSQTGNSYYEQYF	TGTGCCAGCAGCCAGACAGGGAATAGCTATTACGAGCAGTACTTC
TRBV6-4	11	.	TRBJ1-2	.	CASSDPNGYTF	TGTGCCAGCAGTGACCCTAATGGCTACACCTTC
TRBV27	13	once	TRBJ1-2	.	CASSWDTGYGYTF	TGTGCCAGCAGTTGGGACACAGGGTATGGCTACACCTTC
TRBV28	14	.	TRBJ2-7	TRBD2	CASSYSGGFYEQYF	TGTGCCAGCAGCTACTCGGGGGGATTCTACGAGCAGTACTTC
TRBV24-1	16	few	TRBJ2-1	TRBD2	CATSDPTSGGLDEQFF	TGTGCCACCAGTGATCCGACTAGCGGGGGTCTGGATGAGCAGTTCTTC
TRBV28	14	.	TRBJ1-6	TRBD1	CASGVGTVDSPLHF	TGTGCCAGCGGGGTAGGGACAGTGGATTCACCCCTCCACTTT
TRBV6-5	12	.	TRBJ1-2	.	CANLGTNYGYTF	TGTGCCAACCTCGGGACTAACTATGGCTACACCTTC
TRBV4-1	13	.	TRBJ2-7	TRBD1	CASRGTGGYEQYF	TGCGCCAGCAGGGGAACAGGGGGGTACGAGCAGTACTTC
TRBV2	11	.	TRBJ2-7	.	CASGPSYEQYF	TGTGCCAGTGGGCCGTCTTACGAGCAGTACTTC
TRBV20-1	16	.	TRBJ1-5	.	CSASSTGTLSNQPQHF	TGCAGTGCTAGTTCTACGGGGACACTTAGCAATCAGCCCCAGCATTTT
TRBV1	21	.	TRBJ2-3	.	CTSSPPLRPSGGYPSTDTQYF	TGCACCAGCAGCCCACCACTACGCCCTAGCGGGGGGTATCCTAGCACAGATACGCAGTATTTT
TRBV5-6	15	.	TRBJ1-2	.	CASSIKASSRGGYTF	TGTGCCAGCAGCATAAAGGCCAGTAGCCGGGGTGGCTACACCTTC
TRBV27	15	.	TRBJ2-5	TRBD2	CASSERLAGQETQYF	TGTGCCAGCAGTGAGAGACTAGCGGGCCAAGAGACCCAGTACTTC
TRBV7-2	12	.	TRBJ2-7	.	CASREGVYEQYF	TGTGCCAGCAGGGAAGGGGTTTACGAGCAGTACTTC
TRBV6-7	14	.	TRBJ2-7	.	CAPSLHEASYEQYF	TGTGCCCCTTCACTGCACGAGGCTTCCTACGAGCAGTACTTC
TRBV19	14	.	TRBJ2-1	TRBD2	CATTATSGGHEQFF	TGTGCCACCACAGCCACTAGCGGGGGTCATGAGCAGTTCTTC
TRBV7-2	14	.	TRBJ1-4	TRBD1	CASSIGQGYEKLFF	TGTGCCAGCAGCATAGGACAGGGGTATGAAAAACTGTTTTTT
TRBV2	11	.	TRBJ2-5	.	CASSGEETQYF	TGTGCCAGCAGTGGCGAAGAGACCCAGTACTTC
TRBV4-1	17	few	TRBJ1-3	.	CASSQDAFGGDGNTIYF	TGCGCCAGCAGCCAAGATGCCTTCGGGGGAGACGGAAACACCATATATTTT
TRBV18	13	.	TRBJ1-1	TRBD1	CASSQGATGGAFF	TGTGCCAGCTCGCAGGGGGCGACAGGTGGAGCTTTCTTT
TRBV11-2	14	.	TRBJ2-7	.	CASSFLSKGYEQYF	TGTGCCAGCAGCTTCCTTAGCAAAGGCTACGAGCAGTACTTC
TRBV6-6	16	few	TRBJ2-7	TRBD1	CASRGRTGDESYEQYF	TGTGCCAGCAGAGGACGGACAGGGGACGAATCCTACGAGCAGTACTTC
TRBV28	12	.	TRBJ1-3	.	CASTPGKGTIYF	TGTGCCAGCACCCCGGGAAAAGGGACCATATATTTT
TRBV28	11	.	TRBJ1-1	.	CASSLRSEAFF	TGTGCCAGCAGTTTACGTTCTGAAGCTTTCTTT
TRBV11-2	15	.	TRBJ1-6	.	CASSSRSSYNSPLHF	TGTGCCAGCAGCTCCCGTAGCTCCTATAATTCACCCCTCCACTTT
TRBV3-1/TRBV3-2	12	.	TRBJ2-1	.	CASRLAYNEQFF	TGTGCCAGCCGGCTAGCGTACAATGAGCAGTTCTTC
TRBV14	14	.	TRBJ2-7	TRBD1	CASSSPGQGFLQYF	TGTGCCAGCAGCTCTCCGGGACAGGGCTTCTTGCAGTACTTC
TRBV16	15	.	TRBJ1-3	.	CASSQSPSDGNTIYF	TGTGCCAGCAGCCAATCCCCGTCAGATGGAAACACCATATATTTT
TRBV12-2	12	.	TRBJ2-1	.	CASRLADRGGFF	TGTGCAAGTCGCTTAGCGGACAGGGGAGGGTTCTTC
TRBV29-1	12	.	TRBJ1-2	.	CSAGAGAAGYTF	TGCAGCGCCGGGGCGGGGGCGGCTGGCTACACCTTC
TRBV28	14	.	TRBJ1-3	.	CASSFTGREDTIYF	TGTGCCAGCAGTTTTACGGGGAGGGAAGACACCATATATTTT
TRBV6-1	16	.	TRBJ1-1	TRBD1	CASSATLQGAYTEAFF	TGTGCCAGCAGTGCAACCCTACAGGGGGCGTACACTGAAGCTTTCTTT
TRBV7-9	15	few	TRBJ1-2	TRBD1	CASSRRDREIYGYTF	TGTGCCAGCAGCCGTAGGGACAGGGAAATTTATGGCTACACCTTC
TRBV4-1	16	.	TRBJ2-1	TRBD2	CASSQVGGSSYNEQFF	TGCGCCAGCAGCCAAGTCGGGGGGAGCTCCTACAATGAGCAGTTCTTC